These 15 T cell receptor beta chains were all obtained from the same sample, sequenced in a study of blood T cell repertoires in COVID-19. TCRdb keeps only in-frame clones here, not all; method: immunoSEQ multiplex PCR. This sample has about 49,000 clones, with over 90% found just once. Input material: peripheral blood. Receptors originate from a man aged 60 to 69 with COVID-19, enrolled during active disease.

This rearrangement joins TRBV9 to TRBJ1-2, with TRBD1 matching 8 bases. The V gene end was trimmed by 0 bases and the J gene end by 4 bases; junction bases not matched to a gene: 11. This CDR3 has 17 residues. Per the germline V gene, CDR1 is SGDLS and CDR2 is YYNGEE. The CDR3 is CASSVDPVDRGGYGYTF. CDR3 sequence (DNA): TGTGCCAGCAGCGTAGATCCCGTTGACAGGGGAGGCTATGGCTACACCTTC. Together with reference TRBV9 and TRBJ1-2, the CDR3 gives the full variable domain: DSGVTQTPKHLITATGQRVTLRCSPRSGDLSVYWYQQSLDQGLQFLIQYYNGEERAKGNILERFSAQQFPDLHSELNLSSLELGDSALYFCASSVDPVDRGGYGYTFGSGTRLTVV.

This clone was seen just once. The CDR3 loop is CASSPSGGQGAYGYTF. CDR3 nucleotide sequence: TGTGCCAGCAGCCCTTCCGGGGGACAGGGGGCCTATGGCTACACCTTC. J is TRBJ1-2 and V is TRBV3-1 (or the pseudogene TRBV3-2); 12 nucleotides line up with TRBD1. CDR3 size: 16 residues. Unmatched junction bases numbered 7, after V lost 4 bases and J lost 4 bases. Per the germline V gene, CDR1 is LGHDT and CDR2 is YNNKEL (reference sequence).

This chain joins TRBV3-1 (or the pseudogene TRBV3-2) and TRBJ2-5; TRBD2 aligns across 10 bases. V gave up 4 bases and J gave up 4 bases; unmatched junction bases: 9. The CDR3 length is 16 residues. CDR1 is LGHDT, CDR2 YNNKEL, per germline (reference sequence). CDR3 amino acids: CASSRGTGLAVETQYF. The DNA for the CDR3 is TGTGCCAGCAGCCGGGGGACCGGACTAGCGGTAGAGACCCAGTACTTC.

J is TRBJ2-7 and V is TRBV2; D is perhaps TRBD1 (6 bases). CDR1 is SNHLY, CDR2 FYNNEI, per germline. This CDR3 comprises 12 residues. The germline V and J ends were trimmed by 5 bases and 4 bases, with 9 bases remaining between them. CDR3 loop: CASSKRGYEQYF. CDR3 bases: TGTGCCAGCAGTAAGAGGGGGTACGAGCAGTACTTC.

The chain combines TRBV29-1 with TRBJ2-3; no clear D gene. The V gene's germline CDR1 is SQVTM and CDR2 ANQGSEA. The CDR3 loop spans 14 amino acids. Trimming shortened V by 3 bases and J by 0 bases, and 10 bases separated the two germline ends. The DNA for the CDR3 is TGCAGCGTTGATCGTGGCAGAAGCACAGATACGCAGTATTTT. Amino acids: CSVDRGRSTDTQYF.

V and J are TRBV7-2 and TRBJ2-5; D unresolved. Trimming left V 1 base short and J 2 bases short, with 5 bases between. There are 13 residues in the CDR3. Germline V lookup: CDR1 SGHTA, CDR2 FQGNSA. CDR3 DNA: TGTGCCAGCAGCTTAGACAGTCAAGAGACCCAGTACTTC. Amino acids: CASSLDSQETQYF.

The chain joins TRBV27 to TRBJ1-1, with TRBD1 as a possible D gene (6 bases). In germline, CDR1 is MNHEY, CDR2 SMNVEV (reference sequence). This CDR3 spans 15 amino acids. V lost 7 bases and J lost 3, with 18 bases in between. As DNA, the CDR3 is TGTGCCAGCACCGATAGGCGGGGGCAACACACTGAAGCTTTCTTT. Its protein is CASTDRRGQHTEAFF.

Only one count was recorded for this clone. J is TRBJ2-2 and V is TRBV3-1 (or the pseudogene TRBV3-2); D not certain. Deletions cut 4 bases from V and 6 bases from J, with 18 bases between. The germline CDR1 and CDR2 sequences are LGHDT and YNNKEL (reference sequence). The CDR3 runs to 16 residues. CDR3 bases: TGTGCCAGCAGCCGCGCACTGAGTCCCCTCGCCGGGGAGCTGTTTTTT. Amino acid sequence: CASSRALSPLAGELFF.

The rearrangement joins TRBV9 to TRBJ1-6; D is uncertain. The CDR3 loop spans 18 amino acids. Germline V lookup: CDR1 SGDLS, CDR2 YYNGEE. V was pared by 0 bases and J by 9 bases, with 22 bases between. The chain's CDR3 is CASSVDPPGRVTGSPLHF. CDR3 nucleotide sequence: TGTGCCAGCAGCGTAGATCCCCCGGGGAGGGTGACGGGTTCACCCCTCCACTTT.

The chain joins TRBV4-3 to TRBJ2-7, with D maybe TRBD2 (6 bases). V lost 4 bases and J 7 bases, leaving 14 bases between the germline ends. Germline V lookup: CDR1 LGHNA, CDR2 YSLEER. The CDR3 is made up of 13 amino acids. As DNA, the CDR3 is TGCGCCAGCAGCCTGGCGGGGTCCCTGGAGCAGTACTTC. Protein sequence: CASSLAGSLEQYF.

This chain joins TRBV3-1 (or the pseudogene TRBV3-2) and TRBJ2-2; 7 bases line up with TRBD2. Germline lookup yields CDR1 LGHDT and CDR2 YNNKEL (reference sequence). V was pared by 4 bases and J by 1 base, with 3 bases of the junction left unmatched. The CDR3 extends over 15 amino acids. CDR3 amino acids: CASSPGLLNTGELFF. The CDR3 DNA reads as TGTGCCAGCAGCCCGGGACTATTGAACACCGGGGAGCTGTTTTTT.

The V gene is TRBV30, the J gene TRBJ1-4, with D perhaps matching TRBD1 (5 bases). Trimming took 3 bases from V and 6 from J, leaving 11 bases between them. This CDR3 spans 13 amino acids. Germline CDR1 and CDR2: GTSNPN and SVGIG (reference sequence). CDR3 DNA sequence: TGTGCCTGGAGATCAGGGTTTTATGAAAAACTGTTTTTT. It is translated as CAWRSGFYEKLFF.

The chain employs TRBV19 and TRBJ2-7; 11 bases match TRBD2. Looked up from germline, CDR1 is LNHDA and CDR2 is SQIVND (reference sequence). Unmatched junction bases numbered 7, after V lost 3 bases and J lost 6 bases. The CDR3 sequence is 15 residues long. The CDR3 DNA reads TGTGCCAGTAGTATCCCCCTAGCGGGAGGTCTCGAGCAGTACTTC. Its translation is CASSIPLAGGLEQYF.

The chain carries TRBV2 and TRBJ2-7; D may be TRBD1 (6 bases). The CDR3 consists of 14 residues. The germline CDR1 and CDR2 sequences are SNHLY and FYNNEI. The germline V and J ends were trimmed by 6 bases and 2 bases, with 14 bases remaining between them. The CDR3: CASSLQGPAYEQYF. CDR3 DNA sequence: TGTGCCAGCAGCCTCCAGGGGCCGGCCTACGAGCAGTACTTC.

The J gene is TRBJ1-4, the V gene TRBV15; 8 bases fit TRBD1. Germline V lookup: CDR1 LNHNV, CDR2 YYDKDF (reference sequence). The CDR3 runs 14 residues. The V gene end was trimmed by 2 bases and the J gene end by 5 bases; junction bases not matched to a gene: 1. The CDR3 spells CATSRRQGNEKLFF. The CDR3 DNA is TGTGCCACCAGCAGAAGACAGGGGAATGAAAAACTGTTTTTT.